The 10 T cell receptor beta chains below come from one sample, sequenced in a study of T cells in localized non-small cell lung cancer (dated by TCRdb to the early 2020s). Receptor libraries were prepared by the immunoSEQ multiplex PCR assay. In TCRdb, the immuneACCESS table is reduced to in-frame sequences with V and J assigned. These tables do not hold every clone; where another copy was compared, an unresolved V gene accounts for under half, and the others remain unexplained. The sample has approximately 41,000 clones on record, roughly 88% of them singletons. The ten largest clones add up to under 7% of the sample. Material: peripheral blood mononuclear cells, obtained before any cancer treatment. All receptors derive from a male donor at least 60 years old with stage II lung adenocarcinoma.

V and J are TRBV30 and TRBJ1-1, with D hard to call. V was clipped by 1 base and J by 0 bases, with 6 bases between them. CDR1 and CDR2 (germline): GTSNPN, SVGIG (reference sequence). The CDR3 has 13 residues. CDR3 nucleotide sequence: TGTGCCTGGAGTGGTGGGGTGAACACTGAAGCTTTCTTT. This encodes CAWSGGVNTEAFF.

The rearrangement links TRBV2 to TRBJ1-5; the match to TRBD1 covers 7 bases. Germline CDR1 reads SNHLY; CDR2 reads FYNNEI. The CDR3 loop spans 15 amino acids. J gave up 2 bases and V 5 bases, and 6 bases lay outside the gene matches. CDR3 bases: TGTGCCAGCAGTAGGGGGCAGGGACGCAATCAGCCCCAGCATTTT. Translating gives CASSRGQGRNQPQHF.

The V and J genes are TRBV9 and TRBJ2-1; D unclear. The length of the CDR3 is 15 residues. Deletions cut 0 bases from V and 5 bases from J, with 12 bases between. Germline V gene lookup returns CDR1 SGDLS and CDR2 YYNGEE. CDR3 amino acids: CASSVGPSVDNEQFF. The CDR3 DNA reads TGTGCCAGCAGCGTAGGCCCTTCGGTTGACAATGAGCAGTTCTTC.

The chain has TRBV7-9 and TRBJ2-2, with a possible D match to TRBD1 (6 bases). Per the germline V gene, CDR1 is SEHNR and CDR2 is FQNEAQ (reference sequence). The CDR3 consists of 15 residues. The germline V and J ends were trimmed by 1 base and 7 bases, with 13 bases remaining between them. The CDR3 bases are TGTGCCAGCAGCTTAGAAACAGGGAGACGCGGGGAGCTGTTTTTT. Translated, it gives CASSLETGRRGELFF.

This chain connects TRBV6-5 to TRBJ2-1; possibly TRBD2 for D (6 bases). V was trimmed by 6 bases and J by 4 bases, leaving 10 bases between them. Germline V gives CDR1 MNHEY, CDR2 SVGAGI. The CDR3 is made up of 13 amino acids. This CDR3 is CASRAGQYNEQFF. The CDR3 bases are TGTGCCAGCAGGGCGGGGCAATACAATGAGCAGTTCTTC.

This clone showed up just once. The chain links TRBV6-5 to TRBJ2-7; 15 bases line up with TRBD2. The CDR3 spans 16 residues. Looked up from germline, CDR1 is MNHEY and CDR2 is SVGAGI. V shed 4 bases and J 4 bases; nucleotides not matched to a gene: 5. CDR3 amino acids: CASSWTSGRASYEQYF. The CDR3 region has the DNA TGTGCCAGCAGTTGGACTAGCGGGAGGGCCTCGTACGAGCAGTACTTC.

The chain carries TRBV30 and TRBJ2-7; no clear D gene. The CDR3 spans 13 residues. Germline V lookup: CDR1 GTSNPN, CDR2 SVGIG (reference sequence). V lost 1 base and J 6 bases, leaving 13 bases between the germline ends. The CDR3 reads CAWSGKSVREQYF. As DNA, the CDR3 is TGTGCCTGGAGTGGCAAGTCAGTGCGCGAGCAGTACTTC.

The chain links TRBV6-5 to TRBJ2-3; TRBD2 aligns across 11 bases. CDR3 length: 15 amino acids. Per germline, CDR1 MNHEY and CDR2 SVGAGI. V dropped 5 bases and J dropped 5; count of bases not matched to a gene: 6. CDR3 coding DNA: TGTGCCAGCAGTCCCGACGGGACTAGCGGAGATACGCAGTATTTT. Protein sequence: CASSPDGTSGDTQYF.

The chain combines TRBV11-3 with TRBJ2-3, with TRBD1 as a possible D gene (6 bases). Trimming removed 4 bases from V and 2 bases from J, with 10 bases in between. The germline V gene encodes CDR1 SGHNT and CDR2 YENEEA. The CDR3 has 14 residues. The CDR3 loop reads CASSSTGFTDTQYF. The CDR3 DNA reads as TGTGCCAGCAGCTCCACAGGGTTCACAGATACGCAGTATTTT.

The chain joins TRBV19 to TRBJ2-2; no firm D call. This CDR3 is built from 14 residues. CDR1 is LNHDA, CDR2 SQIVND, per germline (reference sequence). Trimming cost V 3 bases and J 1 base, with 6 bases left between them. The CDR3 protein is CASSINENTGELFF. CDR3 DNA sequence: TGTGCCAGTAGTATTAATGAGAACACCGGGGAGCTGTTTTTT.